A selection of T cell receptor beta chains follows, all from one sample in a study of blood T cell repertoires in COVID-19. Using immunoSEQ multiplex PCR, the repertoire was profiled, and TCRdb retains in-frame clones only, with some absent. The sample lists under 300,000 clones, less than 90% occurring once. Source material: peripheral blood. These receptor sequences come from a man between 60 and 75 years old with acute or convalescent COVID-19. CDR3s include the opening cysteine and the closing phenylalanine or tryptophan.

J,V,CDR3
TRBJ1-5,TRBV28,CASSLLVSFSNQPQHF
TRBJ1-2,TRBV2,CASRGRGDYGYTF
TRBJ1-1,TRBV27,CASRRNTEAFF
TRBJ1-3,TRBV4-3,CASSPGTGRRGNTIYF
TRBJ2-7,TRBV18,CASSPPTGAQRQYF
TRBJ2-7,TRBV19,CASSVTGPGSYEQYF
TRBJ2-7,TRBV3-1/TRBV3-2,CASSQDFTGGKEQYF
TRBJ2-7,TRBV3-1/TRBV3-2,CASSQYSGSIYEQYF
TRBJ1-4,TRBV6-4,CASSDSAGPSEKLFF
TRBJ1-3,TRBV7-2,CASSSNSGGVSGNTIYF
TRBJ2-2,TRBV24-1,CATSDIGQGPNTGELFF
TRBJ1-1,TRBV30,CARRRQGYTEAFF
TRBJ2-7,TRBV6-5,CASSYSIGGSYEQYF
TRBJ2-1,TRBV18,CASSLSWTGGGSSYNEQFF
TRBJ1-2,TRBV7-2,CASSPGTGPYGYTF
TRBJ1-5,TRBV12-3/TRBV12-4,CASSFSQNQPQHF
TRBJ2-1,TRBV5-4,CASSSRKGGLAGGWDEQFF
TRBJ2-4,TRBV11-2,CASGRGGIQYF
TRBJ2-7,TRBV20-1,CSAIAGDEQYF
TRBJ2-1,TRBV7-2,CASSSGTSGRALNNEQFF
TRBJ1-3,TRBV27,CASPSQGGNTIYF
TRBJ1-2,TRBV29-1,CSAAGGGYGYTF
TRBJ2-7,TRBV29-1,CSVEGAGGREQYF
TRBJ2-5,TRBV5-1,CASSLAGGPEETQYF
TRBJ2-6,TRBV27,CASSLYPPSGANVLTF
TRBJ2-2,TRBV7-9,CASSLSAGSGELFF
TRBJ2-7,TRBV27,CASSPDRGPTYEQYF
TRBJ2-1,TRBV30,CAWSVRGWQGNEQFF
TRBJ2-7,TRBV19,CASSPNSYEQYF
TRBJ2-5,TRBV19,CASKGTGVETQYF
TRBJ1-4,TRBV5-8,CASSRMGGMGEKLFF
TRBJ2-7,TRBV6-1,CASSEGSRGGYEQYF
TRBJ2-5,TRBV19,CASRGSGKETQYF
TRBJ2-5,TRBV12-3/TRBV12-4,CASSFVNQETQYF
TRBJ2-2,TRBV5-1,CASSPSGRGSGELFF
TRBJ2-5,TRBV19,CASSISGMAETQYF
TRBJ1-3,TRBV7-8,CASSSLLGGAGGNTIYF
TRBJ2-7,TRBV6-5,CASRNRDREGEQYF
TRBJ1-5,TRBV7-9,CASSLEGGGNQPQHF
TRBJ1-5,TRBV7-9,CASSPLAGGNQPQHF
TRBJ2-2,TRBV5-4,CASSFRQGNTGELFF
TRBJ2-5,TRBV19,CASSAAGTSGSIETQYF
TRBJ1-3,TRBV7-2,CASSREWESYSGNTIYF
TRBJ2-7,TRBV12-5,CASVSPTRGYEQYF
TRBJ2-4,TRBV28,CASSSLAAGVIIQYF
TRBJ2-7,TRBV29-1,CSVDSGDNEQYF
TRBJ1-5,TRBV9,CASSVTGGNQPQHF
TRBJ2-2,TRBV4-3,CASSPSTPGQANTGELFF
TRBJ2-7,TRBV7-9,CASSRRESHYEQYF
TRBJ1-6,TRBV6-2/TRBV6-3,CASSSSWDSPLHF
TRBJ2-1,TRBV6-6,CASSHARSEQFF
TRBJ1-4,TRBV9,CASSVGGRRNEKLFF